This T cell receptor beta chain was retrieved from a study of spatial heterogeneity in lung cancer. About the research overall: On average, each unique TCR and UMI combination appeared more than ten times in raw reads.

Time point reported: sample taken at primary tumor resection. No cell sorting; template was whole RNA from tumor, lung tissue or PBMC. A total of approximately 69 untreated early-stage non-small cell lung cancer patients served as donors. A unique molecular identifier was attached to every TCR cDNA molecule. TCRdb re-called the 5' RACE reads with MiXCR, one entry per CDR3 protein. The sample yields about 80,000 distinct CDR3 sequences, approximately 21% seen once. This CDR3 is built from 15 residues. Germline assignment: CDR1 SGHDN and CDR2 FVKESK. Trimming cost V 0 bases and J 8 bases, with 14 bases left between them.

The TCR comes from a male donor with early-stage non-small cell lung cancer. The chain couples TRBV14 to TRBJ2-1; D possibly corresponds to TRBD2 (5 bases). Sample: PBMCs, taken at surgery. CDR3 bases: TGTGCCAGCAGCCAAGAGTCGGTCAGCGGCTATGAGCAGTTCTTC. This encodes CASSQESVSGYEQFF.